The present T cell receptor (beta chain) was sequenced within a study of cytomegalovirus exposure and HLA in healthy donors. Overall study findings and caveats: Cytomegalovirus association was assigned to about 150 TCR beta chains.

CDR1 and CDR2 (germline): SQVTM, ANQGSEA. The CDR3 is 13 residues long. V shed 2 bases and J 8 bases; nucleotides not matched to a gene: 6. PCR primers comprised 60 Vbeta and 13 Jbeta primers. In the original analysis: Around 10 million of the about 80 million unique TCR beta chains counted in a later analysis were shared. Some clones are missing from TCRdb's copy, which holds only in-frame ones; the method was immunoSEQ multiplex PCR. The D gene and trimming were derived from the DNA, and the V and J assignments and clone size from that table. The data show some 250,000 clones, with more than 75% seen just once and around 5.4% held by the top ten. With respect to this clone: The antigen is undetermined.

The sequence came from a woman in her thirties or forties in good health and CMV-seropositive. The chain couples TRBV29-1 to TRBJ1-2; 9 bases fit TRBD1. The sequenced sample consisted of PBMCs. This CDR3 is CSVEQQGARGYTF. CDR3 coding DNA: TGCAGCGTTGAACAACAGGGGGCGCGGGGCTACACCTTC.